These 28 T cell receptor beta chains originate from one sample sequenced in a study of shared clonotypes between healthy human individuals. Profiled with immunoSEQ multiplex PCR; TCRdb holds only in-frame clones, not every one. The sample has some 1 million clones; under 80% are singletons. The sequencing input was memory CD4+ T cells sorted from blood. Sample subset: CD45RA-negative fraction. The receptors were gathered from a man aged 18 to 29 in good health.

This clone was counted between two and nine times. The V and J genes are TRBV14 and TRBJ1-6, with TRBD1 matching 9 bases. In germline, CDR1 is SGHDN, CDR2 FVKESK. The CDR3 has 16 amino acids. J lost 9 bases, V lost 1 base, and 7 bases had no gene match. The CDR3 bases are TGTGCCAGCAGCCAAGGGAATAACAGGGGGCCTTCACCCCTCCACTTT. Translated: CASSQGNNRGPSPLHF.

This clone was observed a single time. The CDR3 DNA reads TGTGCCAGTAGACCGGAAGGAAACACCATATATTTT. It translates to CASRPEGNTIYF. V and J are TRBV19 and TRBJ1-3; no clear D. The length of the CDR3 is 12 residues. V lost 6 bases to trimming and J lost 4 bases, with 7 bases between them. The germline gives CDR1 LNHDA, CDR2 SQIVND (reference sequence).

The chain recombines TRBV4-2 with TRBJ1-3; 10 bases are shared with TRBD1. CDR3 size: 18 residues. Germline CDR1 and CDR2: LGHNA and YNFKEQ. After removal of 0 bases from V and 0 bases from J, the junction contained 5 bases not matched to a gene. Written as DNA, the CDR3 is TGTGCCAGCAGCCAAGATCTAGGGACAGGGGCCTCTGGAAACACCATATATTTT. Its protein product is CASSQDLGTGASGNTIYF.

The J gene is TRBJ1-2, the V gene TRBV30; D remains unclear. Trimming took 2 bases from V and 2 from J, leaving 12 bases between them. The CDR3 runs 14 residues. From germline, CDR1 is GTSNPN and CDR2 SVGIG (reference sequence). The CDR3 nucleotides are TGTGCCTGGAGTTTGGAGTTCTCCAACTATGGCTACACCTTC. This translates into CAWSLEFSNYGYTF.

V usage is TRBV11-2 and J usage is TRBJ1-5; the D gene is possibly TRBD1 (6 bases). V was shortened by 5 bases and J by 7 bases, with 15 bases between the two germline ends. CDR3 length: 14 amino acids. The germline gives CDR1 SGHAT, CDR2 FQNNGV. The CDR3 loop reads CASSKDPRGQPQHF. As DNA, the CDR3 is TGTGCCAGCAGCAAAGACCCGAGGGGGCAGCCCCAGCATTTT.

Of note for this clone: In the same sample, other DNA sequences code for this CDR3. The chain couples TRBV15 to TRBJ2-5; 9 nucleotides agree with TRBD1. Trimming at V came to 3 bases and at J to 1 base, leaving 0 bases not matched to a gene. This CDR3 has 14 residues. Germline lookup yields CDR1 LNHNV and CDR2 YYDKDF (reference sequence). This chain's CDR3 is CATSRDRGQETQYF. The CDR3 nucleotides are TGTGCCACCAGCAGGGACAGGGGCCAAGAGACCCAGTACTTC.

The chain joins TRBV7-9 to TRBJ2-5; TRBD1 agrees at 7 bases. Germline CDR1 is SEHNR and CDR2 is FQNEAQ (reference sequence). The CDR3 length is 14 residues. The V gene end was trimmed by 4 bases and the J gene end by 5 bases; junction bases not matched to a gene: 7. The CDR3 DNA reads TGTGCCAGCAGCTACGAGACAGGGAAGGAGACCCAGTACTTC. Its translation: CASSYETGKETQYF.

The chain employs TRBV14 and TRBJ1-1, with D uncertain. Germline V gives CDR1 SGHDN, CDR2 FVKESK. CDR3 length equals 14 residues. The ends were cut back, 5 bases at V and 0 bases at J, with 10 bases in the middle. CDR3 amino acids: CASSTLNVNTEAFF. CDR3 in DNA: TGTGCCAGCAGCACCCTTAACGTGAACACTGAAGCTTTCTTT.

This clone was counted once. This chain connects TRBV9 to TRBJ1-1; D gene unclear. The CDR3 consists of 13 residues. Trimming took 4 bases from V and 5 from J, leaving 12 bases between them. Germline-derived CDR1 and CDR2 are SGDLS and YYNGEE. CDR3 region: CASSPMGETEAFF. The CDR3 bases are TGTGCCAGCAGCCCCATGGGTGAAACTGAAGCTTTCTTT.

This clone showed up just once. The V gene is TRBV2, the J gene TRBJ2-7; tentative D call: TRBD1 (7 bases). The CDR3 contains 14 residues. Germline V gives CDR1 SNHLY, CDR2 FYNNEI. V lost 6 bases, J lost 9 bases, and 21 bases lay in between. For the CDR3, the DNA is TGTGCCAGCAGGGGGGGACAGTCACGAGCGGGGCAGTACTTC. Its translation is CASRGGQSRAGQYF.

CDR3 DNA sequence: TGTGCCAGTACCCTCCTCAGGGGGCTTGGGAATTCACCCCTCCACTTT. Translated: CASTLLRGLGNSPLHF. The chain carries TRBV19 and TRBJ1-6; 8 positions agree with TRBD1. With V trimmed by 7 bases and J by 7 bases, 12 bases remained unmatched. The V gene's germline CDR1 is LNHDA and CDR2 SQIVND (reference sequence). The CDR3 contains 16 residues. Filled out from reference TRBV19 and TRBJ1-6, the complete variable domain reads DGGITQSPKYLFRKEGQNVTLSCEQNLNHDAMYWYRQDPGQGLRLIYYSQIVNDFQKGDIAEGYSVSREKKESFPLTVTSAQKNPTAFYLCASTLLRGLGNSPLHFGNGTRLTVT.

J is TRBJ2-3 and V is TRBV6-5; 7 positions agree with TRBD1. V lost 6 bases and J lost 4; bases outside the gene matches: 7. Germline V gene sequence: CDR1 MNHEY, CDR2 SVGAGI. The CDR3 is made up of 14 amino acids. CDR3 in amino acids: CASREDRVADTQYF. CDR3 nucleotides: TGTGCCAGCAGAGAAGACAGGGTAGCAGATACGCAGTATTTT.

The J gene is TRBJ1-4, the V gene TRBV2; D is perhaps TRBD1 (6 bases). Looked up from germline, CDR1 is SNHLY and CDR2 is FYNNEI. V was shortened by 6 bases and J by 3 bases, with 14 bases between the two germline ends. The CDR3 is 15 amino acids. The CDR3 loop reads CASSNRGRANEKLFF. CDR3 bases: TGTGCCAGCAGCAACCGGGGGCGGGCTAATGAAAAACTGTTTTTT.

This rearrangement joins TRBV10-3 to TRBJ2-1; 7 nucleotides line up with TRBD2. The CDR3 contains 15 residues. In germline, CDR1 is ENHRY, CDR2 SYGVKD. V shed 4 bases and J 7 bases; nucleotides not matched to a gene: 10. The chain's CDR3 is CAISATGSRENEQFF. The CDR3 region has the DNA TGTGCCATCAGTGCGACGGGGTCGCGGGAGAATGAGCAGTTCTTC.

V usage is TRBV9 and J usage is TRBJ2-1; 8 nucleotides agree with TRBD2. The CDR3 spans 15 residues. The V segment lost 3 bases and the J segment 6 bases; nucleotides outside the gene matches: 8. Per the germline V gene, CDR1 is SGDLS and CDR2 is YYNGEE. CDR3 sequence reads: CASSEMGLEGNEQFF. Here the CDR3 DNA reads TGTGCCAGCAGCGAGATGGGACTAGAGGGCAATGAGCAGTTCTTC.

Comments on this clone: The same CDR3 is also encoded by other DNA sequences in this sample. The V and J genes are TRBV5-1 and TRBJ2-5, with a weak D call TRBD1 (6 bases). Germline V gene data show CDR1 as SGHRS and CDR2 as YFSETQ. Trimming pared 4 bases from V and 2 bases from J, leaving 9 bases between. The CDR3 extends over 13 amino acids. The CDR3 region has the DNA TGCGCCAGCAGCAGGGGGAATCAAGAGACCCAGTACTTC. Translated, it gives CASSRGNQETQYF. Looking up the rest from reference TRBV5-1 and TRBJ2-5 gives the full variable domain: KAGVTQTPRYLIKTRGQQVTLSCSPISGHRSVSWYQQTPGQGLQFLFEYFSETQRNKGNFPGRFSGRQFSNSRSEMNVSTLELGDSALYLCASSRGNQETQYFGPGTRLLVL.

Here the CDR3 reads CASTPNWGEAYNEQFF. The CDR3 nucleotides are TGTGCCAGTACCCCAAACTGGGGGGAGGCTTACAATGAGCAGTTCTTC. This chain links TRBV19 with TRBJ2-1; weak D call: TRBD2 (6 bases). The CDR3 length is 16 residues. CDR1 and CDR2 (germline): LNHDA, SQIVND (reference sequence). V gave up 7 bases and J gave up 4 bases, with 20 bases separating them.

The chain links TRBV29-1 to TRBJ2-3, with 8 bases matching TRBD1. The CDR3 is 11 residues long. Germline loops: CDR1 SQVTM, CDR2 ANQGSEA. Losses at the gene ends were 6 bases for V and 5 bases for J; bases not matched to a gene: 1. The DNA for the CDR3 is TGCAGCGTAACAGGGGGAGATACGCAGTATTTT. This translates into CSVTGGDTQYF.

The chain recombines TRBV6-5 with TRBJ1-1; D unresolved. The length of the CDR3 is 14 residues. The ends were cut back, 6 bases at V and 4 bases at J, with 15 bases in the middle. The germline V gene has CDR1 MNHEY and CDR2 SVGAGI. The DNA of the CDR3 is TGTGCCAGCAGCTACCCCCGCCCGAGCACTGAAGCTTTCTTT. Encoded protein: CASSYPRPSTEAFF.

V is TRBV7-9 and J is TRBJ1-2, with unresolved D. The CDR3 spans 13 residues. V was clipped by 3 bases and J by 2 bases, with 7 bases between them. Germline CDR1 is SEHNR and CDR2 is FQNEAQ (reference sequence). CDR3 nucleotides: TGTGCCAGCAGCTTTGGTCGGAACTATGGCTACACCTTC. Amino acid sequence: CASSFGRNYGYTF.

The chain uses TRBV5-4 and TRBJ2-1; D tentatively reads TRBD1 or TRBD2 (5 bases each). Germline V lookup: CDR1 SGHNT, CDR2 YYREEE (reference sequence). The V end lost 3 bases, the J end lost 0 bases, and 10 bases lay between the germline ends. CDR3 length: 15 residues. CDR3 residues: CASSSGTDSYNEQFF. The CDR3 bases are TGTGCCAGCAGCTCTGGGACGGACTCCTACAATGAGCAGTTCTTC.

CDR3 sequence reads: CASSPWPEQYF. The CDR3 region has the DNA TGTGCCAGCAGCCCCTGGCCAGAGCAGTACTTC. The chain joins TRBV6-1 to TRBJ2-7; D is unresolved. The CDR3 covers 11 residues. The germline V gene encodes CDR1 MNHNS and CDR2 SASEGT. Trimming took 6 bases from V and 7 from J, leaving 10 bases between them.

The rearrangement uses TRBV18 and TRBJ2-7, with 8 nucleotides matching TRBD2. CDR1 KGHSH and CDR2 LQKENI come from the germline V gene. V shed 6 bases and J 3 bases; nucleotides not matched to a gene: 7. There are 14 residues in the CDR3. CDR3: CASSPGTRFYEQYF. CDR3 DNA: TGTGCCAGCTCCCCCGGGACTAGATTCTACGAGCAGTACTTC.

This clone occurred a few times. In DNA form, the CDR3 reads TGCGCCAGCAGGGACGGCTCCTACGAGCAGTACTTC. Encoded protein: CASRDGSYEQYF. J is TRBJ2-7 and V is TRBV5-1; D ambiguous. The CDR3 runs to 12 residues. Trimming took off 5 bases at V and 0 bases at J, with 6 bases between the two ends. Per germline, CDR1 SGHRS and CDR2 YFSETQ.

This clone was seen once. This chain uses TRBV27 with TRBJ2-5; D unresolved. With 4 bases removed from V and 4 bases from J, the gap between germline ends came to 19 bases. Germline CDR1 reads MNHEY; CDR2 reads SMNVEV (reference sequence). The CDR3 totals 16 residues. Here the CDR3 reads CASSSVTHVSGETQYF. The CDR3 DNA sequence: TGTGCCAGCAGTTCAGTTACCCACGTATCGGGAGAGACCCAGTACTTC.

The chain is built from TRBV6-6 and TRBJ2-7; tentative D call: TRBD1 (5 bases). Germline-derived CDR1 and CDR2 are MNHNY and SVGAGI (reference sequence). Trimming pared 2 bases from V and 1 base from J, leaving 12 bases between. This CDR3 contains 15 residues. CDR3: CASSYLFDSSYEQYF. CDR3 coding DNA: TGTGCCAGCAGTTACCTCTTCGACAGTTCCTACGAGCAGTACTTC.

This chain joins TRBV6-1 and TRBJ2-1; TRBD2 matches 8 bases. With 4 bases clipped from V and 4 bases from J, the junction kept 9 bases outside the gene matches. The CDR3 totals 16 residues. Per the germline V gene, CDR1 is MNHNS and CDR2 is SASEGT. The CDR3: CASSVGAGVLYNEQFF. In nucleotides, the CDR3 is TGTGCCAGCAGTGTAGGAGCGGGGGTCTTGTACAATGAGCAGTTCTTC.

The chain links TRBV6-1 to TRBJ2-4; D possibly corresponds to TRBD2 (5 bases). The CDR3 is 15 amino acids. The V and J ends lost 3 bases and 1 base respectively, with 10 bases between them. Germline CDR1 MNHNS, CDR2 SASEGT. The CDR3 DNA is TGTGCCAGCAGTGATCTAGGCGGGGCCAAAAACATTCAGTACTTC. It yields the protein CASSDLGGAKNIQYF.